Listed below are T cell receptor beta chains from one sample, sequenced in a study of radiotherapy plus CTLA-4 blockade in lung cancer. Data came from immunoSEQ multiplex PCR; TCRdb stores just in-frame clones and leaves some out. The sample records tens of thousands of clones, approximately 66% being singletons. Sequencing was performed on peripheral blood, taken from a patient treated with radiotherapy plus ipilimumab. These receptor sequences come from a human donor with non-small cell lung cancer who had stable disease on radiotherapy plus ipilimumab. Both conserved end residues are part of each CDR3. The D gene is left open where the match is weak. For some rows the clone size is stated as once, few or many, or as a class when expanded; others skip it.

cdr3_aa: CASSDAGELFF
cdr3_nt: TGCGCCAGCAGTGATGCCGGGGAGCTGTTTTTT
j_call: TRBJ2-2
cdr3_length: 11
clone_size: NA
d_call: NA
v_call: TRBV10-2

cdr3_aa: CASSLIAEQFF
cdr3_nt: TGTGCCAGCAGCTTGATAGCGGAGCAGTTCTTC
j_call: TRBJ2-1
cdr3_length: 11
clone_size: NA
d_call: NA
v_call: TRBV5-6

cdr3_aa: CASSSDEGADDTQYF
cdr3_nt: TGTGCCAGCAGCTCCGACGAGGGGGCAGATGATACGCAGTATTTT
j_call: TRBJ2-3
cdr3_length: 15
clone_size: NA
d_call: TRBD1
v_call: TRBV7-9

cdr3_aa: CASSLARLAEGHEQFF
cdr3_nt: TGTGCCAGCAGCTTAGCTCGGCTAGCGGAGGGTCATGAGCAGTTCTTC
j_call: TRBJ2-1
cdr3_length: 16
clone_size: NA
d_call: TRBD2
v_call: TRBV7-9

cdr3_aa: CASSFPMGRGNTEAFF
cdr3_nt: TGTGCCAGCAGCTTCCCAATGGGGAGGGGTAACACTGAAGCTTTCTTT
j_call: TRBJ1-1
cdr3_length: 16
clone_size: NA
d_call: NA
v_call: TRBV11-3

cdr3_aa: CASSVGGGADGYGYTF
cdr3_nt: TGTGCCAGCAGCGTAGGCGGTGGGGCAGACGGCTATGGCTACACCTTC
j_call: TRBJ1-2
cdr3_length: 16
clone_size: few
d_call: NA
v_call: TRBV9

cdr3_aa: CAISRGGTESPQHF
cdr3_nt: TGTGCCATCAGTAGGGGAGGCACCGAGTCGCCCCAGCATTTT
j_call: TRBJ1-5
cdr3_length: 14
clone_size: NA
d_call: NA
v_call: TRBV10-3

cdr3_aa: CASSLTWEQETQYF
cdr3_nt: TGTGCCAGCAGCTTAACGTGGGAACAAGAGACCCAGTACTTC
j_call: TRBJ2-5
cdr3_length: 14
clone_size: NA
d_call: NA
v_call: TRBV7-9

cdr3_aa: CASRWGGISTDTQYF
cdr3_nt: TGTGCCAGCCGCTGGGGGGGAATTAGCACAGATACGCAGTATTTT
j_call: TRBJ2-3
cdr3_length: 15
clone_size: few
d_call: TRBD2
v_call: TRBV28

cdr3_aa: CASSPPTGEGEQYF
cdr3_nt: TGTGCCAGCTCACCCCCGACAGGGGAAGGCGAGCAGTACTTC
j_call: TRBJ2-7
cdr3_length: 14
clone_size: NA
d_call: TRBD1
v_call: TRBV18

cdr3_aa: CSVIPANLAGVSNEQFF
cdr3_nt: TGCAGCGTTATCCCGGCAAACTTAGCGGGAGTAAGCAATGAGCAGTTCTTC
j_call: TRBJ2-1
cdr3_length: 17
clone_size: NA
d_call: TRBD2
v_call: TRBV29-1

cdr3_aa: CASSSGGGVNTEAFF
cdr3_nt: TGTGCCAGCAGCTCAGGGGGAGGTGTGAACACTGAAGCTTTCTTT
j_call: TRBJ1-1
cdr3_length: 15
clone_size: once
d_call: TRBD1
v_call: TRBV7-2

cdr3_aa: CASSLAGLAGGADTQYF
cdr3_nt: TGTGCCAGCAGCTTAGCGGGGCTAGCGGGAGGTGCGGATACGCAGTATTTT
j_call: TRBJ2-3
cdr3_length: 17
clone_size: NA
d_call: TRBD2
v_call: TRBV7-9

cdr3_aa: CASSQGRLTLDTQYF
cdr3_nt: TGTGCCAGCAGCCAAGGGAGACTCACCCTGGATACGCAGTATTTT
j_call: TRBJ2-3
cdr3_length: 15
clone_size: NA
d_call: NA
v_call: TRBV14

cdr3_aa: CASSLSGGTSGAQQYF
cdr3_nt: TGTGCCAGCAGTTTATCGGGGGGAACTAGCGGGGCCCAGCAGTACTTC
j_call: TRBJ2-7
cdr3_length: 16
clone_size: NA
d_call: TRBD2
v_call: TRBV28

cdr3_aa: CASSHRVGSGNTIYF
cdr3_nt: TGTGCCAGCAGTCACAGGGTAGGCTCTGGAAACACCATATATTTT
j_call: TRBJ1-3
cdr3_length: 15
clone_size: NA
d_call: NA
v_call: TRBV6-1

cdr3_aa: CASGPPNTDTQYF
cdr3_nt: TGTGCTAGTGGTCCCCCTAACACAGATACGCAGTATTTT
j_call: TRBJ2-3
cdr3_length: 13
clone_size: few
d_call: NA
v_call: TRBV12-5

cdr3_aa: CASSVYGETEQYF
cdr3_nt: TGTGCCAGCAGCGTTTACGGGGAGACCGAGCAGTACTTC
j_call: TRBJ2-7
cdr3_length: 13
clone_size: few
d_call: NA
v_call: TRBV9

cdr3_aa: CASSFRSGKHF
cdr3_nt: TGTGCCAGCAGCTTTAGGTCAGGGAAACACTTC
j_call: TRBJ2-7
cdr3_length: 11
clone_size: NA
d_call: NA
v_call: TRBV11-2

cdr3_aa: CASSSGLYNEQFF
cdr3_nt: TGTGCCAGCTCATCCGGCCTTTACAATGAGCAGTTCTTC
j_call: TRBJ2-1
cdr3_length: 13
clone_size: once
d_call: NA
v_call: TRBV18

cdr3_aa: CASQRQGASREQYF
cdr3_nt: TGTGCCAGCCAAAGACAGGGGGCATCGAGAGAGCAGTACTTC
j_call: TRBJ2-7
cdr3_length: 14
clone_size: NA
d_call: TRBD1
v_call: TRBV6-1

cdr3_aa: CASSRKPGQKYQPQHF
cdr3_nt: TGTGCCAGCAGCCGAAAACCGGGACAGAAATATCAGCCCCAGCATTTT
j_call: TRBJ1-5
cdr3_length: 16
clone_size: NA
d_call: TRBD1
v_call: TRBV28

cdr3_aa: CSGFLTRGAFF
cdr3_nt: TGCAGTGGTTTTCTTACACGAGGAGCTTTCTTT
j_call: TRBJ1-1
cdr3_length: 11
clone_size: NA
d_call: NA
v_call: TRBV20-1

cdr3_aa: CASSPFSYRGLLVTDTQYF
cdr3_nt: TGTGCCAGCAGCCCCTTTAGCTACAGGGGGCTTCTTGTCACAGATACGCAGTATTTT
j_call: TRBJ2-3
cdr3_length: 19
clone_size: NA
d_call: TRBD1
v_call: TRBV7-3

cdr3_aa: CASSVDSGGSADEQFF
cdr3_nt: TGTGCCAGCAGCGTAGACTCTGGCGGGAGCGCCGATGAGCAGTTCTTC
j_call: TRBJ2-1
cdr3_length: 16
clone_size: NA
d_call: TRBD2
v_call: TRBV9

cdr3_aa: CASSFNSPGIEETQYF
cdr3_nt: TGTGCCAGCAGCTTTAATTCACCCGGAATCGAAGAGACCCAGTACTTC
j_call: TRBJ2-5
cdr3_length: 16
clone_size: NA
d_call: NA
v_call: TRBV5-4

cdr3_aa: CASSLSPRSAYNEQFF
cdr3_nt: TGTGCCAGCAGCTTATCCCCCCGGAGCGCCTACAATGAGCAGTTCTTC
j_call: TRBJ2-1
cdr3_length: 16
clone_size: NA
d_call: NA
v_call: TRBV11-2

cdr3_aa: CASSFSGTSGISREQYF
cdr3_nt: TGTGCCAGCAGCTTTTCTGGGACTAGCGGGATATCTAGGGAGCAGTACTTC
j_call: TRBJ2-7
cdr3_length: 17
clone_size: once
d_call: TRBD2
v_call: TRBV11-3

cdr3_aa: CASSESGQNTEAFF
cdr3_nt: TGTGCCAGCAGTGAATCGGGGCAAAACACTGAAGCTTTCTTT
j_call: TRBJ1-1
cdr3_length: 14
clone_size: NA
d_call: NA
v_call: TRBV6-1

cdr3_aa: CASSSQGAIGELFF
cdr3_nt: TGTGCCAGCAGTTCACAGGGGGCCATCGGGGAGCTGTTTTTT
j_call: TRBJ2-2
cdr3_length: 14
clone_size: NA
d_call: TRBD1
v_call: TRBV14

cdr3_aa: CASRMISTPTQSRANVLTF
cdr3_nt: TGTGCAAGTCGCATGATTTCGACTCCCACACAAAGTCGGGCCAACGTCCTGACTTTC
j_call: TRBJ2-6
cdr3_length: 19
clone_size: NA
d_call: NA
v_call: TRBV12-2

cdr3_aa: CASTPRGQGGKLFF
cdr3_nt: TGTGCCAGCACTCCCCGGGGTCAGGGGGGAAAACTGTTTTTT
j_call: TRBJ1-4
cdr3_length: 14
clone_size: few
d_call: TRBD1
v_call: TRBV27

cdr3_aa: CASSITWRAQHF
cdr3_nt: TGTGCCAGTAGTATAACTTGGAGGGCCCAGCATTTT
j_call: TRBJ1-5
cdr3_length: 12
clone_size: NA
d_call: NA
v_call: TRBV19

cdr3_aa: CGGRVDTEAFF
cdr3_nt: TGCGGGGGCCGGGTCGACACTGAAGCTTTCTTT
j_call: TRBJ1-1
cdr3_length: 11
clone_size: NA
d_call: NA
v_call: TRBV20-1

cdr3_aa: CASSTQERGYEQYF
cdr3_nt: TGTGCCAGTAGTACCCAGGAGCGGGGCTACGAGCAGTACTTC
j_call: TRBJ2-7
cdr3_length: 14
clone_size: NA
d_call: TRBD2
v_call: TRBV19